This is a list of T cell receptor beta chains from one sample in a study of T cells in Graves' hyperthyroidism and ophthalmopathy. TCRdb independently ran MiXCR on the multiplex PCR reads; one entry per CDR3 protein. The profile shows hundreds of thousands of distinct CDR3 sequences, roughly 15% of them singletons. Source material: blood. The source is a woman under 30 with Graves' hyperthyroidism. Both conserved end residues are part of each CDR3. Fields, in order: J gene, V gene, clone size, D gene, CDR3 DNA, CDR3 protein. A D gene is named only where the DNA matches it firmly. Only some rows state a clone size, as once, few, many or a class for expanded clones.

J gene: TRBJ2-7; V gene: TRBV20-1; clone size: many; D gene: TRBD1; CDR3 DNA: TGCAGTGCTCAGACAGGGGGCGCCGAGCAGTACTTC; CDR3 protein: CSAQTGGAEQYF
J gene: TRBJ2-7; V gene: TRBV20-1; clone size: many; D gene: .; CDR3 DNA: TGCAGTGCTAACGTGTGGGGTACAGGGCGAATCTCCTACGAGCAGTACTTC; CDR3 protein: CSANVWGTGRISYEQYF
J gene: TRBJ1-1; V gene: TRBV15; clone size: many; D gene: TRBD1; CDR3 DNA: TGTGCCACCAGCAGAGGAAAGGGTGAGGGGGCCACTGAAGCTTTCTTT; CDR3 protein: CATSRGKGEGATEAFF
J gene: TRBJ2-1; V gene: TRBV4-2; clone size: many; D gene: TRBD2; CDR3 DNA: TGTGCCAGCAGCCAAGGGGGTAGCGGGAGGGCCTCGGGTGAGCAGTTCTTC; CDR3 protein: CASSQGGSGRASGEQFF
J gene: TRBJ1-5; V gene: TRBV15; clone size: many; D gene: .; CDR3 DNA: TGTGCCACCAGCAGAGGAGGGAGCAATCAGCCCCAGCATTTT; CDR3 protein: CATSRGGSNQPQHF
J gene: TRBJ1-4; V gene: TRBV10-3; clone size: .; D gene: TRBD1; CDR3 DNA: TGTGCCATCAGCGCGACAGGGGATCATCCTGAAAAACTGTTTTTT; CDR3 protein: CAISATGDHPEKLFF
J gene: TRBJ1-4; V gene: TRBV4-1; clone size: few; D gene: .; CDR3 DNA: TGCGCCAGCAGCCAATCCGACGTAATACGAGATGAAAAACTGTTTTTT; CDR3 protein: CASSQSDVIRDEKLFF
J gene: TRBJ1-2; V gene: TRBV28; clone size: .; D gene: TRBD1; CDR3 DNA: TGTGCCAGCAGTTTATACAGTCCCGGGACAGGGGGAAAGAGTGGCTACACCTTC; CDR3 protein: CASSLYSPGTGGKSGYTF
J gene: TRBJ1-5; V gene: TRBV20-1; clone size: few; D gene: .; CDR3 DNA: TGCAGTCTGGGGGGGGTCAATCAGCCCCAGCATTTT; CDR3 protein: CSLGGVNQPQHF
J gene: TRBJ2-7; V gene: TRBV2; clone size: .; D gene: TRBD2; CDR3 DNA: TGTGCCAGCAGTGAGCGGGGACTAGCTGGGTACGAGCAGTACTTC; CDR3 protein: CASSERGLAGYEQYF
J gene: TRBJ2-2; V gene: TRBV3-1; clone size: .; D gene: .; CDR3 DNA: TGTGCCAGCAGCCTAGAGGACATTGTCACCGGGGAGCTGTTTTTT; CDR3 protein: CASSLEDIVTGELFF
J gene: TRBJ2-7; V gene: TRBV5-1; clone size: .; D gene: .; CDR3 DNA: TGCGCCAGCAGCTTGGTGAGCGACACCTACGAGCAGTACTTC; CDR3 protein: CASSLVSDTYEQYF
J gene: TRBJ2-2; V gene: TRBV4-1; clone size: few; D gene: TRBD2; CDR3 DNA: TGCGCCAGCAGCCAAAGATCCCTCGGCGGGAGCACCGGGGAGCTGTTTTTT; CDR3 protein: CASSQRSLGGSTGELFF
J gene: TRBJ2-7; V gene: TRBV6-5; clone size: many; D gene: .; CDR3 DNA: TGTGCCAGCAGTTACTCACAGGGTTCTAACGAGCAGTACTTC; CDR3 protein: CASSYSQGSNEQYF
J gene: TRBJ2-1; V gene: TRBV6-1; clone size: .; D gene: TRBD2; CDR3 DNA: TGTGCCAGCAGTGAAAACAGAGCGGGGGGGGGAGGTGAGCAGTTCTTC; CDR3 protein: CASSENRAGGGGEQFF
J gene: TRBJ2-7; V gene: TRBV5-6; clone size: .; D gene: .; CDR3 DNA: TGTGCCAGCAGCTCGACAGGAATGGCGTCCGAGCAGTACTTC; CDR3 protein: CASSSTGMASEQYF
J gene: TRBJ1-1; V gene: TRBV18; clone size: many; D gene: .; CDR3 DNA: TGTGCCAGCTCACCACCCATCAGGGTCGGGGAAGCTTTCTTT; CDR3 protein: CASSPPIRVGEAFF
J gene: TRBJ2-7; V gene: TRBV29-1; clone size: .; D gene: .; CDR3 DNA: TGCAGCGTTGGCAGGGGCGAGCAGTACTTC; CDR3 protein: CSVGRGEQYF
J gene: TRBJ2-7; V gene: TRBV5-1; clone size: .; D gene: .; CDR3 DNA: TGCGCCAGCAATTCACAGGGTGTCTGGAACGAGCAGTACTTC; CDR3 protein: CASNSQGVWNEQYF
J gene: TRBJ1-2; V gene: TRBV7-9; clone size: few; D gene: .; CDR3 DNA: TGTGCCAGCAGCTTAGCCGGACCACCCGATGGCTACACCTTC; CDR3 protein: CASSLAGPPDGYTF
J gene: TRBJ2-2; V gene: TRBV28; clone size: .; D gene: TRBD1; CDR3 DNA: TGTGCCAGCAGTGGCACCGTGCGGACAGGGCGCGCCACCGGGGAGCTGTTTTTT; CDR3 protein: CASSGTVRTGRATGELFF
J gene: TRBJ2-3; V gene: TRBV13; clone size: many; D gene: .; CDR3 DNA: TGTGCCAGCAGCTCCCTCCGTTTCTGGGGTGTAGATACGCAGTATTTT; CDR3 protein: CASSSLRFWGVDTQYF